This T cell receptor beta chain was found in a study of shared clonotypes between healthy human individuals. Overall study: Samples came from a couple of female and a few male donors aged 18 to 49.

Regarding the study as a whole: Non-shared clonotypes had lower generation probabilities than those shared by all four donors.

The run depth of the assay was deep. Produced via immunoSEQ multiplex PCR; TCRdb's table is partial and in-frame only. This sample has 650,000 to 800,000 clones; roughly 72% occur once, and the top ten carry around 1.8%. On this clone: Its antigen is currently unknown.

CDR1 and CDR2 (germline): SGHNT, YYREEE (reference sequence). V lost 4 bases and J 0 bases, leaving 8 bases between the germline ends. The CDR3 spans 14 residues. Sequencing was carried out using memory CD4+ T cells sorted from blood. Noted subset: CD45RA-negative fraction. This receptor was taken from a woman younger than 45 in good health. This sequence joins TRBV5-4 and TRBJ1-5, with D maybe TRBD1 (6 bases). CDR3 loop: CASSRGLSNQPQHF. CDR3 bases: TGTGCCAGCAGCCGGGGGCTTAGCAATCAGCCCCAGCATTTT.